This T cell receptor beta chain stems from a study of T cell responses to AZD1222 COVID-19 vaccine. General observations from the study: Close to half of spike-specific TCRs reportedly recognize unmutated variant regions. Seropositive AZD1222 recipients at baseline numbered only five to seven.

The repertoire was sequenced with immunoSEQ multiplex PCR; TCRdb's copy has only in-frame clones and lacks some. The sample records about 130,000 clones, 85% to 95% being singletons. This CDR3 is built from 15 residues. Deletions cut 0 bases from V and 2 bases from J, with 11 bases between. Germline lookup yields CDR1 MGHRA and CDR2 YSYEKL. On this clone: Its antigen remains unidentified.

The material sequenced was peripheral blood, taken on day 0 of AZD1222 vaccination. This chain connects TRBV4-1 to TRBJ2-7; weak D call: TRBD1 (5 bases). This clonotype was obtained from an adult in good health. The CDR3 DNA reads TGCGCCAGCAGCCAAGATAGGGGTTTCCCCTACGAGCAGTACTTC. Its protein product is CASSQDRGFPYEQYF.